Following are 9 T cell receptor beta chains from one sample sequenced in a study of blood T cells in healthy people across ages. With a J-beta primer mix and a sample-barcoded 5' primer, a second PCR ran about 6 to 11 cycles. TCRdb re-called the 5' RACE reads with MiXCR, one entry per CDR3 protein. The sample contains 1.5 million or so distinct CDR3 sequences, 42% of which appear only once. Material for sequencing was blood. Receptor source: a young woman in good health.

This clonotype was counted a few times. The chain carries TRBV10-3 and TRBJ2-3; D may be TRBD2 (5 bases). Per germline, CDR1 ENHRY and CDR2 SYGVKD. The V end lost 6 bases, the J end lost 1 base, and 5 bases lay between the germline ends. CDR3 length: 12 residues. In DNA, the CDR3 is TGTGCCATCAGGAGGGGCACAGATACGCAGTATTTT. It encodes CAIRRGTDTQYF.

In this sample, this clonotype turned up once. The genes are TRBV20-1 and TRBJ1-4; 8 bases agree with TRBD1. The germline V gene has CDR1 DFQATT and CDR2 SNEGSKA (reference sequence). Losses at the gene ends were 6 bases for V and 7 bases for J; bases not matched to a gene: 10. This CDR3 has 14 residues. The CDR3 is CSAKPGTGVEKLFF. The CDR3 DNA sequence: TGCAGTGCGAAACCCGGGACAGGCGTTGAAAAACTGTTTTTT.

Comment on this clonotype: A read error may produce the germline difference seen at one junction end. J is TRBJ2-2 and V is TRBV7-9, with 8 bases matching TRBD1. Germline CDR1 is SEHNR and CDR2 is FQNEAQ (reference sequence). This CDR3 has 16 amino acids. CDR3 amino acids: CVSSYRTGSFTGELFF. DNA of the CDR3: TGTGTCAGCAGCTACCGGACAGGGAGCTTCACCGGGGAGCTGTTTTTT.

The V call is TRBV7-9, the J call TRBJ2-1, with TRBD2 matching 9 bases. After removal of 5 bases from V and 2 bases from J, the junction contained 4 bases not matched to a gene. The CDR3 sequence is 15 residues long. Germline assignment: CDR1 SEHNR and CDR2 FQNEAQ (reference sequence). The CDR3 protein is CASSVSGSAYNEQFF. Written as DNA, the CDR3 is TGTGCCAGCAGCGTTAGCGGGAGTGCCTACAATGAGCAGTTCTTC.

This clonotype was counted only a few times. The chain joins TRBV6-1 to TRBJ2-4; D gene unclear. The better agreement between TRBJ2-7 and the DNA end casts doubt on the J call. The germline V gene has CDR1 MNHNS and CDR2 SASEGT. This CDR3 contains 13 residues. The CDR3 sequence is CASRERVFYEQYF. In DNA form, the CDR3 reads TGTGCCAGCAGGGAAAGGGTCTTCTACGAGCAGTACTTC.

This clonotype was seen repeatedly, ten times or more. This chain uses TRBV12-3 or TRBV12-4 with TRBJ2-7, with D possibly being TRBD1 (6 bases). The length of the CDR3 is 16 residues. Trimming took 6 bases from V and 3 from J, leaving 21 bases between them. The CDR3, as DNA: TGTGCCAGCAGCTTGGCCTCGACAGGACGAATCTACGAGCAGTACTTC. Protein product: CASSLASTGRIYEQYF.

The CDR3 nucleotides are TGTGCTAGTGGTTTGGGTCACGCAGCACGGGAGCAGTACTTC. It encodes CASGLGHAAREQYF. This rearrangement joins TRBV12-5 to TRBJ2-5, with a weak D call TRBD2 (6 bases). CDR1 is LGHNT, CDR2 FRNRAP, per germline. The CDR3 runs 14 residues. The V end was cut by 1 base, the J end by 11 bases, with 17 bases between.

CDR3 in amino acids: CAISESEGHDSGANVLTF. The CDR3 DNA follows: TGTGCCATCAGTGAGTCTGAGGGTCACGACTCTGGGGCCAACGTCCTGACTTTC. This sequence joins TRBV10-3 and TRBJ2-6, with D perhaps TRBD2 (5 bases). The germline V gene has CDR1 ENHRY and CDR2 SYGVKD. V lost 0 bases, J lost 0 bases, and 12 bases lay in between. The CDR3 consists of 18 residues.

This chain links TRBV30 with TRBJ2-7, with D perhaps TRBD1 (6 bases). V gave up 0 bases and J gave up 12 bases, with 12 bases separating them. CDR3 length: 11 amino acids. Germline CDR1 and CDR2: GTSNPN and SVGIG (reference sequence). CDR3 DNA: TGTGCCTGGAGTGTCAGCCGGGACATGTACTTC. Translation: CAWSVSRDMYF.